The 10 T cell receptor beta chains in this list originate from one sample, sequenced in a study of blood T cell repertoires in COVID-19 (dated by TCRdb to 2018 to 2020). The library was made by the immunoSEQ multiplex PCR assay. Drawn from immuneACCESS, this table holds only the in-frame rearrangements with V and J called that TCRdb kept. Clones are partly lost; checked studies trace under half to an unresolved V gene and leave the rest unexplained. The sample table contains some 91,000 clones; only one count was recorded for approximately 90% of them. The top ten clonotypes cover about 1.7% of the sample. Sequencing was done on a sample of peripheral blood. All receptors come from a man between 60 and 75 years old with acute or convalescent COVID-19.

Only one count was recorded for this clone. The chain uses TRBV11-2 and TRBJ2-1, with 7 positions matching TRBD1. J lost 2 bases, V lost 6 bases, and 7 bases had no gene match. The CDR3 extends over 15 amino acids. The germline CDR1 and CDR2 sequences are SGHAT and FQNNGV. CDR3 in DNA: TGTGCCAGCAGTCCCAACAGGGGAGCCTACAATGAGCAGTTCTTC. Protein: CASSPNRGAYNEQFF.

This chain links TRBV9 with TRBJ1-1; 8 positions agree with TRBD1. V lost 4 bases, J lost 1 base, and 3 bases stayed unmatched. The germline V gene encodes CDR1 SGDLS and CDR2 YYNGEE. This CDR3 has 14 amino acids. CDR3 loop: CASSLTGGNTEAFF. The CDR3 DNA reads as TGTGCCAGCAGCCTAACAGGGGGGAACACTGAAGCTTTCTTT.

CDR3 DNA sequence: TGTGCCAGCAGTGGCTTGAACACTGAAGCTTTCTTT. As protein: CASSGLNTEAFF. This chain links TRBV12-3 or TRBV12-4 with TRBJ1-1; no clear D. This CDR3 comprises 12 residues. Trimming took 5 bases from V and 0 from J, leaving 4 bases between them.

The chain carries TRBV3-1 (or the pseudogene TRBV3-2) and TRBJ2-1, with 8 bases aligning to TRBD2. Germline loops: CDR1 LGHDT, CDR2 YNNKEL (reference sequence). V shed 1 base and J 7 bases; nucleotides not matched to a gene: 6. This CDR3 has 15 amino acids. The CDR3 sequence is CASSQAGGLKNEQFF. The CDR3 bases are TGTGCCAGCAGCCAAGCGGGGGGGCTAAAAAATGAGCAGTTCTTC.

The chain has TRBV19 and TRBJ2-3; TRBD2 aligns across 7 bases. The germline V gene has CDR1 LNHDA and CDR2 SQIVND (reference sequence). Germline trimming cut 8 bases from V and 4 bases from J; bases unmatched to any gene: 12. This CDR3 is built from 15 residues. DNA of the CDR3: TGTGCCAGTGCCCCGGGGAGGGGTCCAGCAGATACGCAGTATTTT. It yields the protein CASAPGRGPADTQYF.

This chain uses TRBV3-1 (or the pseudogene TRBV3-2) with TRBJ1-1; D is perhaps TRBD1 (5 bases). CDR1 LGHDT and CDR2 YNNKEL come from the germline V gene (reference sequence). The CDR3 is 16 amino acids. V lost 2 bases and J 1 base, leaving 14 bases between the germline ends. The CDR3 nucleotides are TGTGCCAGCAGCCAAAATCGACAGCCTGCGAACACTGAAGCTTTCTTT. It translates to CASSQNRQPANTEAFF.

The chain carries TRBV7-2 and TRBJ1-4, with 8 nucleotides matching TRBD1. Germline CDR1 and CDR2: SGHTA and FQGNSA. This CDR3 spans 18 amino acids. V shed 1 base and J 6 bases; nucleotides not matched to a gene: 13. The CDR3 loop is CASSLEGSLWGQDEKLFF. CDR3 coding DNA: TGTGCCAGCAGCTTAGAAGGGAGTCTATGGGGACAGGATGAAAAACTGTTTTTT. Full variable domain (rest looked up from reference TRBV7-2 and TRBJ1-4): GAGVSQSPSNKVTEKGKDVELRCDPISGHTALYWYRQSLGQGLEFLIYFQGNSAPDKSGLPSDRFSAERTGGSVSTLTIQRTQQEDSAVYLCASSLEGSLWGQDEKLFFGSGTQLSVL.

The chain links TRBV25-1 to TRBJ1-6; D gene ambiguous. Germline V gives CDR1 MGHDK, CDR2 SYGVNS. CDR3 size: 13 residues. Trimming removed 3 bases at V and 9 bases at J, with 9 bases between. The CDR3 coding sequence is TGTGCCAGCAGTGACAGGCCAGGTTCACCCCTCCACTTT. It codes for CASSDRPGSPLHF.

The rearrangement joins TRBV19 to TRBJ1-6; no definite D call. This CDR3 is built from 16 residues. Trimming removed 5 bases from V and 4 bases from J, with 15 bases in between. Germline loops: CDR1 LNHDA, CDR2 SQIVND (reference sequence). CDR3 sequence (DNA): TGTGCCAGTAGTCCCTCGCGGCGCCGATATAATTCACCCCTCCACTTT. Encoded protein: CASSPSRRRYNSPLHF.

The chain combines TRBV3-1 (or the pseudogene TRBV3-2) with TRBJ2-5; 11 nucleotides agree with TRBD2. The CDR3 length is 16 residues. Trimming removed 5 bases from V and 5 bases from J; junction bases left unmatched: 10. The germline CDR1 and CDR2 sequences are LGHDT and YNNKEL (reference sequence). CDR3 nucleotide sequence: TGTGCCAGCAGCTTCTGGCTAGCGGGGGGCGAGGAGACCCAGTACTTC. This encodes CASSFWLAGGEETQYF.